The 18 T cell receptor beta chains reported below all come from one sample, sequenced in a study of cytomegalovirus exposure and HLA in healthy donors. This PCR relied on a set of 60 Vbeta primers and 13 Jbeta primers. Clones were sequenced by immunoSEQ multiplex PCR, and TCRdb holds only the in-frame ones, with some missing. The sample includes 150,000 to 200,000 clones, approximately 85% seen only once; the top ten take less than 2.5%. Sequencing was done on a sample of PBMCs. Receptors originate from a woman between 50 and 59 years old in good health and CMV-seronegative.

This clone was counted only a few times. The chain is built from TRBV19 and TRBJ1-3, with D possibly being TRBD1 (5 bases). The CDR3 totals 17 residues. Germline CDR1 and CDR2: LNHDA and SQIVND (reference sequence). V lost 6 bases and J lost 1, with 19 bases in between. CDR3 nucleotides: TGTGCCAGTAGGACGCTAGGGACTGGACCATCTGGAAACACCATATATTTT. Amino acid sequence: CASRTLGTGPSGNTIYF. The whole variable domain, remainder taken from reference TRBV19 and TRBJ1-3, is DGGITQSPKYLFRKEGQNVTLSCEQNLNHDAMYWYRQDPGQGLRLIYYSQIVNDFQKGDIAEGYSVSREKKESFPLTVTSAQKNPTAFYLCASRTLGTGPSGNTIYFGEGSWLTVV.

The CDR3 reads CAISESTSGSYEQYF. Written as DNA, the CDR3 is TGTGCCATCAGTGAGTCCACTAGCGGGAGCTACGAGCAGTACTTC. The rearrangement links TRBV10-3 to TRBJ2-7; 11 bases are shared with TRBD2. V trimming: 0 bases; J trimming: 3 bases; junction bases outside the gene matches: 1. Germline-derived CDR1 and CDR2 are ENHRY and SYGVKD. CDR3 length equals 15 residues.

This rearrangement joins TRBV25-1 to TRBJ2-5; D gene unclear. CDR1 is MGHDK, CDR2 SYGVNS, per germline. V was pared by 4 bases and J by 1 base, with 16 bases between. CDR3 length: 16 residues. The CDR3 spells CASSGGTFSTQETQYF. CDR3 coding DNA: TGTGCCAGCAGTGGAGGTACATTCTCTACCCAAGAGACCCAGTACTTC. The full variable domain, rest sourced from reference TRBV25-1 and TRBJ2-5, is EADIYQTPRYLVIGTGKKITLECSQTMGHDKMYWYQQDPGMELHLIHYSYGVNSTEKGDLSSESTVSRIRTEHFPLTLESARPSHTSQYLCASSGGTFSTQETQYFGPGTRLLVL.

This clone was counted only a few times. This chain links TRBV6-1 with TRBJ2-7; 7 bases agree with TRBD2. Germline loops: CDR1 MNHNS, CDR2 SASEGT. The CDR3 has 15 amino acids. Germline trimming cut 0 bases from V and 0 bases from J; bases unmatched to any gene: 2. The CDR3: CASSEAGGSSYEQYF. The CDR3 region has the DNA TGTGCCAGCAGTGAAGCGGGCGGGAGCTCCTACGAGCAGTACTTC.

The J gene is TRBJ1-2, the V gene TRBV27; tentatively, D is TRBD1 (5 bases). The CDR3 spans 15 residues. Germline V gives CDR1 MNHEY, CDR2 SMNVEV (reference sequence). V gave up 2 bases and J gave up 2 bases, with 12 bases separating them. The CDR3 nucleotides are TGTGCCAGCAGTTTAGTTGGGCAGGGCAACTATGGCTACACCTTC. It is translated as CASSLVGQGNYGYTF.

The CDR3 reads CASSLGTRPSEQYF. CDR3 in DNA: TGTGCCAGCAGCCTAGGGACTAGACCCTCCGAGCAGTACTTC. The chain recombines TRBV5-4 with TRBJ2-7, with 8 bases matching TRBD2. The CDR3 runs 14 residues. With V trimmed by 4 bases and J by 6 bases, 9 bases remained unmatched. CDR1 SGHNT and CDR2 YYREEE come from the germline V gene (reference sequence).

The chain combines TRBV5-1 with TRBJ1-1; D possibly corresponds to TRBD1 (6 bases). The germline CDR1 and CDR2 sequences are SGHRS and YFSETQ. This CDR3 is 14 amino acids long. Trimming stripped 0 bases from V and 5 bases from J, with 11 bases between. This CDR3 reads CASSLALDSTEAFF. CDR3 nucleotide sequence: TGCGCCAGCAGCTTGGCCCTGGACAGTACTGAAGCTTTCTTT. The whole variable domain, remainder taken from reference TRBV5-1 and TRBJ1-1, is KAGVTQTPRYLIKTRGQQVTLSCSPISGHRSVSWYQQTPGQGLQFLFEYFSETQRNKGNFPGRFSGRQFSNSRSEMNVSTLELGDSALYLCASSLALDSTEAFFGQGTRLTVV.

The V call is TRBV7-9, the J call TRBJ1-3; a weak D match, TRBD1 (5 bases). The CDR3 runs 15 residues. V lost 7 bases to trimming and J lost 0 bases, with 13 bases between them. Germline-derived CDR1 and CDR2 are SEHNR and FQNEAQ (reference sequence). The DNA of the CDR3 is TGTGCCAGCACCCGAAGAACAGGCTCTGGAAACACCATATATTTT. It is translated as CASTRRTGSGNTIYF.

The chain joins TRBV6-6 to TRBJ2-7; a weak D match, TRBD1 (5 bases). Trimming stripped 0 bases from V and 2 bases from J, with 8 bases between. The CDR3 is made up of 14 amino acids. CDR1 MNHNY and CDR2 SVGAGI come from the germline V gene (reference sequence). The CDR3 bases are TGTGCCAGCAGTTACTCGCAGGGTGCCTACGAGCAGTACTTC. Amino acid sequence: CASSYSQGAYEQYF.

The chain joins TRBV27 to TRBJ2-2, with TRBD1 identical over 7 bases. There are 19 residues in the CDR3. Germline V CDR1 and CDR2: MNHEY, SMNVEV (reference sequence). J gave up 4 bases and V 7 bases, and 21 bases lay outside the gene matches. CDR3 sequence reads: CASKSHGTAPLGVTGELFF. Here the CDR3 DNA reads TGTGCCAGCAAATCCCACGGGACAGCCCCCCTGGGGGTCACCGGGGAGCTGTTTTTT.

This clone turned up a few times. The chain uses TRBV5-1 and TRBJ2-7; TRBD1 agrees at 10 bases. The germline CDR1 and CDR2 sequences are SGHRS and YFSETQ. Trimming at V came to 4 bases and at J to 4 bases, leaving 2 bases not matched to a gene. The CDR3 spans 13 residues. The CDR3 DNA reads TGCGCCAGCAGCAGGGACAGGGGTTACGAGCAGTACTTC. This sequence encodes CASSRDRGYEQYF.

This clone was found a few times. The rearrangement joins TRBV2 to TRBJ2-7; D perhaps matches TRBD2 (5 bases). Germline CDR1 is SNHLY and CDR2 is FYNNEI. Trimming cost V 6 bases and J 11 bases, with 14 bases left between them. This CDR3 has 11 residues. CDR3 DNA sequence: TGTGCCAGCAGGGCCGGGGTTCAGGAGTACTTC. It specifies CASRAGVQEYF.

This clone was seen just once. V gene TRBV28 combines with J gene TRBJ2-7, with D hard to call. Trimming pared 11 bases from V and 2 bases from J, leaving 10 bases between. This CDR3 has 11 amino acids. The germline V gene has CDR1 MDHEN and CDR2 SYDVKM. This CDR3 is CAGGSAYEQYF. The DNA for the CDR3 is TGTGCCGGCGGTTCGGCCTACGAGCAGTACTTC. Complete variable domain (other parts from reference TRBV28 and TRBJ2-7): DVKVTQSSRYLVKRTGEKVFLECVQDMDHENMFWYRQDPGLGLRLIYFSYDVKMKEKGDIPEGYSVSREKKERFSLILESASTNQTSMYLCAGGSAYEQYFGPGTRLTVT.

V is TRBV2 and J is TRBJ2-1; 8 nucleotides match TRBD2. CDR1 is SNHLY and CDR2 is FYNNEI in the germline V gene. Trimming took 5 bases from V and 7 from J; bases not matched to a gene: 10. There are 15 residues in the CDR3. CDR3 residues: CASSLERTSRNEQFF. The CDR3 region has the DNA TGTGCCAGCAGTCTCGAAAGGACTAGCAGAAATGAGCAGTTCTTC.

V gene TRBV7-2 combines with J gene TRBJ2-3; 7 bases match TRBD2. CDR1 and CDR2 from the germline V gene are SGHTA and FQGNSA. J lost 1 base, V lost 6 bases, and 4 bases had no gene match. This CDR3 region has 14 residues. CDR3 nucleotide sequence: TGTGCCAGCAGGGTGGCGGGAGGCACAGATACGCAGTATTTT. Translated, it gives CASRVAGGTDTQYF.

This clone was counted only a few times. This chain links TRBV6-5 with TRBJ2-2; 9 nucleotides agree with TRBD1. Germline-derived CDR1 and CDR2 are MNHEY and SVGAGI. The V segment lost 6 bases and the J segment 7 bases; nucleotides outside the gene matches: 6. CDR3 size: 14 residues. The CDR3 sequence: CASSRTGEIGELFF. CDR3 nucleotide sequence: TGTGCCAGCAGCAGGACAGGGGAGATCGGGGAGCTGTTTTTT.

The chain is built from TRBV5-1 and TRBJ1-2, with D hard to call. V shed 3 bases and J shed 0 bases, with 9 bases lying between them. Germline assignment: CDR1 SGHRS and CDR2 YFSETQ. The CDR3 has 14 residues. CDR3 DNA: TGCGCCAGCAGCTCCCTCGACACTAACTATGGCTACACCTTC. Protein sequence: CASSSLDTNYGYTF.

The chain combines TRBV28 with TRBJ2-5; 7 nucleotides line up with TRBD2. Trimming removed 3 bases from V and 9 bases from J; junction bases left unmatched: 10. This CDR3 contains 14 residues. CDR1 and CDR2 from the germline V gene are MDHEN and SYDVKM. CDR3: CASSFPGKAGSQYF. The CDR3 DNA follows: TGTGCCAGCAGTTTCCCCGGGAAAGCGGGGTCCCAGTACTTC.